The source of this TCR beta chain is a study of T cell clones after liver transplantation. Germline-derived CDR1 and CDR2 are SGHTA and FQGNSA. V lost 4 bases and J lost 2, with 12 bases in between. The CDR3 has 14 amino acids. Clones were read by immunoSEQ multiplex PCR, and TCRdb kept only the in-frame ones, dropping some. This table has 65,000 to 80,000 clones, approximately 87% appearing once. Here the sequenced sample was CD4+ T cells from blood, taken at the 22-month timepoint. The origin of this receptor is a human patient who received a liver transplant. Some T cells may trace back to the graft donor. The rearrangement links TRBV7-2 to TRBJ2-7; D is perhaps TRBD1 (5 bases). CDR3 region: CASSSHDRAYEQYF. CDR3 sequence (DNA): TGTGCCAGCAGCTCCCATGACAGAGCCTACGAGCAGTACTTC.